What follows is one T cell receptor beta chain and its context. The antigen is unknown. CDR3 regions were amplified by Arm-PCR using iRepertoire HTBI primers to build TCR beta libraries. TCRdb reprocessed the multiplex PCR reads with MiXCR, giving one entry per CDR3 protein. The sample lists about 540,000 distinct CDR3 sequences, approximately 13% occurring once. The sample is drawn from a study of regulatory T cells in long-lasting Graves disease. The CDR3 covers 11 residues. Trimming stripped 7 bases from V and 7 bases from J, with 7 bases between. Overall study results and limits: In persistent patients, shared public clonotypes (around 2,500) outnumbered those in new patients (around 1,000). The small sample size may have reduced accuracy. TCR diversity in persistent Graves' patients was below that of newly diagnosed ones.

The time point here: newly diagnosed GD, antithyroid drugs for less than 3 months. After RNA was extracted from PBMCs, the TCR library was made from it. Separately, the same data were catalogued under a study of T cells in Graves' hyperthyroidism and ophthalmopathy. That paper states: Lactation, pregnancy, other autoimmune disease or uncontrolled infection excluded patients.

The source of this sequence is a young man with Graves disease. The material sequenced was peripheral blood mononuclear cells (PBMCs), taken at new diagnosis, from a patient treated with antithyroid drugs. The chain has TRBV12-3 or TRBV12-4 and TRBJ1-4; D possibly corresponds to TRBD1 (5 bases). The CDR3 nucleotides are TGTGCCAGCACCGGGGGTGAAAAACTGTTTTTT. It yields the protein CASTGGEKLFF.